This T cell receptor beta chain came from a study of blood T cell repertoires in COVID-19. Cohort assignment relied on participant-reported clinical history. Profiled with immunoSEQ multiplex PCR; TCRdb holds only in-frame clones, not every one. Of under 200,000 clones listed, less than 85% are singletons. The CDR3 runs 15 residues. Trimming shortened V by 0 bases and J by 1 base, and 9 bases separated the two germline ends. CDR1 is SNHLY, CDR2 FYNNEI, per germline. V usage is TRBV2 and J usage is TRBJ2-5, with a weak D call TRBD1 (5 bases). The clonotype originates from a man aged 55 to 70 who had recovered from COVID-19. Material: PBMCs or T cells enriched from blood (not recorded which). This CDR3 is CASSEAPGPQETQYF. DNA of the CDR3: TGTGCCAGCAGTGAAGCTCCAGGGCCCCAAGAGACCCAGTACTTC.